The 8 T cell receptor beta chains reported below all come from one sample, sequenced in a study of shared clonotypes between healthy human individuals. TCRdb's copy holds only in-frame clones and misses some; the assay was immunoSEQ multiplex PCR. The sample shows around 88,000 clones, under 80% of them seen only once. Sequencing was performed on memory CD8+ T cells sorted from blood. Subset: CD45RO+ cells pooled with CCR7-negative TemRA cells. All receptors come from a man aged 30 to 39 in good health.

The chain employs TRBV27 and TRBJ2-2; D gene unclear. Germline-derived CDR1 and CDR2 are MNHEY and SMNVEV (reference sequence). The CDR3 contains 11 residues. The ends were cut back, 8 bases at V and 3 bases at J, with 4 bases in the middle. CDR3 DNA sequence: TGTGCCAGCGGCTACACCGGGGAGCTGTTTTTT. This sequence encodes CASGYTGELFF.

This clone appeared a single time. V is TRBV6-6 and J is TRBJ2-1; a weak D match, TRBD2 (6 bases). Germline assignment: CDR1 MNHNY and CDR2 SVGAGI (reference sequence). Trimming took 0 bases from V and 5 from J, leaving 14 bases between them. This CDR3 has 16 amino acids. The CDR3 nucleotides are TGTGCCAGCAGTTACTCGCGGGGAAAAAAGGACAATGAGCAGTTCTTC. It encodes CASSYSRGKKDNEQFF.

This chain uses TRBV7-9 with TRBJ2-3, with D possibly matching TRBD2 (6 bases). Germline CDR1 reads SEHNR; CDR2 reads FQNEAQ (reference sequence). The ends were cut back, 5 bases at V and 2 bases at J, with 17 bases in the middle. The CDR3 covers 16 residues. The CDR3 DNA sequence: TGTGCCAGCAGCCCGGCTAGCGACCGTTTCACAGATACGCAGTATTTT. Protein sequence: CASSPASDRFTDTQYF.

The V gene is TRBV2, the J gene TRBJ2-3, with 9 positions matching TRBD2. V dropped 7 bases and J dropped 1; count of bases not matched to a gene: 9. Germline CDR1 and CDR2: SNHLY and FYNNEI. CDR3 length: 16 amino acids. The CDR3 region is CASMVFGGRGTDTQYF. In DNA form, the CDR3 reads TGTGCCAGCATGGTGTTTGGCGGGAGGGGCACAGATACGCAGTATTTT.

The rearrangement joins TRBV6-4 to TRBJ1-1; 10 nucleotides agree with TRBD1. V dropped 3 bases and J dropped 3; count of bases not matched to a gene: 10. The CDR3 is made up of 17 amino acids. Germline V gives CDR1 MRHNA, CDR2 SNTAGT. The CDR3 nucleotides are TGTGCCAGCAGTGATGACAGGGGGCTTCGTTGGTACACTGAAGCTTTCTTT. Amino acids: CASSDDRGLRWYTEAFF.

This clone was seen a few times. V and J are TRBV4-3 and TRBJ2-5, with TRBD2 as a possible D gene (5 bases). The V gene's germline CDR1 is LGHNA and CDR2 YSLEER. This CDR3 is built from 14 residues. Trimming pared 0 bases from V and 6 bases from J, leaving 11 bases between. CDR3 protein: CASSQEIGIQTQYF. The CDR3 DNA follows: TGCGCCAGCAGCCAAGAGATCGGGATTCAGACCCAGTACTTC.

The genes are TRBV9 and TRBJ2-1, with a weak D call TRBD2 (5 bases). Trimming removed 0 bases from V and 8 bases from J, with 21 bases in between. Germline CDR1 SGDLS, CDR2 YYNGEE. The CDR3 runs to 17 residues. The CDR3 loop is CASSVGREGMLIYEQFF. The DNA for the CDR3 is TGTGCCAGCAGCGTAGGTCGGGAAGGGATGTTAATTTATGAGCAGTTCTTC.

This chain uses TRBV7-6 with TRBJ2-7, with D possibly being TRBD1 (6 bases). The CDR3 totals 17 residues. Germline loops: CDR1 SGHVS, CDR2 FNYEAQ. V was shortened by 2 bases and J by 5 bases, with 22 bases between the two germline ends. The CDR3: CASSLKETGDPRNEQYF. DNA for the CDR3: TGTGCCAGCAGCTTAAAGGAGACAGGCGACCCCCGGAACGAGCAGTACTTC.